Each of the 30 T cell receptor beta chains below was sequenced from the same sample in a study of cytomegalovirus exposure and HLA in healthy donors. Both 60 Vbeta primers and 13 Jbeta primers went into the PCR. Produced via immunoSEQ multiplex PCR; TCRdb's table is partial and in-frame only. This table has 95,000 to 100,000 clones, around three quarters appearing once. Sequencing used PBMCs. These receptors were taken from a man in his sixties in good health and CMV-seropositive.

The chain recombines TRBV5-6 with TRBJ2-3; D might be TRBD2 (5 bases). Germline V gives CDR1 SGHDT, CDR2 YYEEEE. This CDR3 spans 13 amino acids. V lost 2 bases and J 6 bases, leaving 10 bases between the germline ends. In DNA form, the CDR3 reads TGTGCCAGCAGCTTCGGAGGTCCTGATACGCAGTATTTT. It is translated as CASSFGGPDTQYF.

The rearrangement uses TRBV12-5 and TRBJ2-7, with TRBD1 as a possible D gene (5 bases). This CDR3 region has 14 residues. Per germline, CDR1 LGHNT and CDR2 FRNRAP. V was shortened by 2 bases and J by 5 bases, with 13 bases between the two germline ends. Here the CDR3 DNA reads TGTGCTAGTGGTTTGTATCACAGGTTCAACGAGCAGTACTTC. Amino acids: CASGLYHRFNEQYF.

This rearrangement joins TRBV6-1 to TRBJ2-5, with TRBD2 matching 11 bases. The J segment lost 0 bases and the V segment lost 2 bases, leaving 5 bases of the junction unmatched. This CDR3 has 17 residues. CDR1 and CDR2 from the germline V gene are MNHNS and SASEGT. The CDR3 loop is CASSERLAGGNQETQYF. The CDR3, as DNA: TGTGCCAGCAGTGAACGTCTAGCGGGGGGAAACCAAGAGACCCAGTACTTC.

The CDR3 is CASSARDRGEYGYTF. The CDR3 nucleotides are TGTGCCAGCAGCGCAAGGGACAGGGGCGAGTATGGCTACACCTTC. This rearrangement joins TRBV5-4 to TRBJ1-2; 10 positions agree with TRBD1. This CDR3 contains 15 residues. Looked up from germline, CDR1 is SGHNT and CDR2 is YYREEE (reference sequence). The junction had 8 bases not matched to a gene; V was cut back by 4 bases and J by 5 bases.

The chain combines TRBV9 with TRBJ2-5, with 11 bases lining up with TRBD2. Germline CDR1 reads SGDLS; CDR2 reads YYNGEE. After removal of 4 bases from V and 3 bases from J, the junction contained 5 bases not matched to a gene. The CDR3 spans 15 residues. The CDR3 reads CASSIDSGGEETQYF. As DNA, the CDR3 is TGTGCCAGCAGCATTGATAGCGGGGGGGAAGAGACCCAGTACTTC.

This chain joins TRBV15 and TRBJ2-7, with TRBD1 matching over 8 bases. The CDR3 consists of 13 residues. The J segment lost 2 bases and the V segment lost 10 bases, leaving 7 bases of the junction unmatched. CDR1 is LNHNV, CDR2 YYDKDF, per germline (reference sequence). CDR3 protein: CASFRGLTYEQYF. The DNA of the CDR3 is TGTGCCAGCTTCAGGGGGCTAACCTACGAGCAGTACTTC.

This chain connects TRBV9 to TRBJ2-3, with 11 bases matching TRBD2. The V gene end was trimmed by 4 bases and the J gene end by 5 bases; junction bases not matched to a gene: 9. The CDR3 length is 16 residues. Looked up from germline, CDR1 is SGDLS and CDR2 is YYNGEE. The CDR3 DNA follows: TGTGCCAGCAGCCTGAATAGCGGGGGGGCCAGAGATACGCAGTATTTT. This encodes CASSLNSGGARDTQYF.

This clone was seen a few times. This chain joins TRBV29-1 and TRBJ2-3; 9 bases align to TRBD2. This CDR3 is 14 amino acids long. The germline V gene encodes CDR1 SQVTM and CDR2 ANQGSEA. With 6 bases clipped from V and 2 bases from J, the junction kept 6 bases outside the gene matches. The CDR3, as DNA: TGCAGCGTGCATACTAGCGGGCTCACAGATACGCAGTATTTT. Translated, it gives CSVHTSGLTDTQYF.

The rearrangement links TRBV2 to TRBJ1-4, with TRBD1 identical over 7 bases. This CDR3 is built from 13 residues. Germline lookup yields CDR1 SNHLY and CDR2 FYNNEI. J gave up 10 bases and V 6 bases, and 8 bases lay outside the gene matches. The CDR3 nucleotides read TGTGCCAGCAGATTGGGACAGCCAGGAAAACTGTTTTTT. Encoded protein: CASRLGQPGKLFF.

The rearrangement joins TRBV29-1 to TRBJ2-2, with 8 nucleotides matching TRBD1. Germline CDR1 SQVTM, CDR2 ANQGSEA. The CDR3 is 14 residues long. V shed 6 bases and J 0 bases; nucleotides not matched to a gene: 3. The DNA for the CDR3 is TGCAGCGTCCCGGACAGGGCGAACACCGGGGAGCTGTTTTTT. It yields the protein CSVPDRANTGELFF.

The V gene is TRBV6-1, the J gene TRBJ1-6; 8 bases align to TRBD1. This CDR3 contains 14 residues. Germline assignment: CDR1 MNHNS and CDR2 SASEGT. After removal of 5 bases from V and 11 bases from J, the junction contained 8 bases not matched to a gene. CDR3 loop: CASSSRTGTAPLHF. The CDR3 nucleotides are TGTGCCAGCAGTTCCCGGACAGGGACGGCACCCCTCCACTTT.

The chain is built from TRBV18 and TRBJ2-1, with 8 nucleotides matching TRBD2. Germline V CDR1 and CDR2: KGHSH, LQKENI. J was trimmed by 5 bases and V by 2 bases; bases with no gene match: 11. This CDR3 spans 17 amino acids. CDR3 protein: CASSPGRRGGLDNEQFF. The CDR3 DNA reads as TGTGCCAGCTCACCAGGTCGACGGGGGGGCCTAGACAATGAGCAGTTCTTC.

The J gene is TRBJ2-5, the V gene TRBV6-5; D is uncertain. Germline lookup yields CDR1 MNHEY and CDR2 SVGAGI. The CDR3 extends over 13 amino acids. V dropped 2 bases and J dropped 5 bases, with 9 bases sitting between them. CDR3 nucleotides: TGTGCCAGCAGTTACCTACAGTGGGAGACCCAGTACTTC. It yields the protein CASSYLQWETQYF.

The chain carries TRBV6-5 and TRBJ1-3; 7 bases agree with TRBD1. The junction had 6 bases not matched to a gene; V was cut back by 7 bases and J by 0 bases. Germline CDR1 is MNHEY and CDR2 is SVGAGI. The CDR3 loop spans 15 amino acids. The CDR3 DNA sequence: TGTGCCAGCAAAGGGGGACAGAACTCTGGAAACACCATATATTTT. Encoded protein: CASKGGQNSGNTIYF.

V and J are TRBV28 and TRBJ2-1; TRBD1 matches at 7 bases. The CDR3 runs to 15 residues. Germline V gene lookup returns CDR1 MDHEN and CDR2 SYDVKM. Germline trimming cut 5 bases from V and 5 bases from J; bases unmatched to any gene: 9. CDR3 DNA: TGTGCCAGCAGTATAACAGGGGTTCGGGACAATGAGCAGTTCTTC. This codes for CASSITGVRDNEQFF.

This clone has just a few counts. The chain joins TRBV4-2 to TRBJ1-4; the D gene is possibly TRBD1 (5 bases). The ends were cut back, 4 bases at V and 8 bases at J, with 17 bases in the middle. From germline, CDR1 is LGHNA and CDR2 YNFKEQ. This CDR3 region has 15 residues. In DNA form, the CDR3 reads TGTGCCAGCAGCCCTGGGGACGGCGGGGAGGAAAAACTGTTTTTT. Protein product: CASSPGDGGEEKLFF.

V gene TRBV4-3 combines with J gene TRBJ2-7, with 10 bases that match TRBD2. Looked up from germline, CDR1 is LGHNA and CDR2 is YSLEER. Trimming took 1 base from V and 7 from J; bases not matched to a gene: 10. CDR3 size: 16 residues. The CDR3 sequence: CASSQGTPSGGWEQYF. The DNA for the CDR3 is TGCGCCAGCAGCCAAGGTACTCCTAGCGGGGGCTGGGAGCAGTACTTC.

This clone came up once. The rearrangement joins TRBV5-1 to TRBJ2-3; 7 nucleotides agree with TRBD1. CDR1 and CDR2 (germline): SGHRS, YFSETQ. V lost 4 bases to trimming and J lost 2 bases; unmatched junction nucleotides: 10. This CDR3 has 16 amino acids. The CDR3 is CASSAGRDSHTDTQYF. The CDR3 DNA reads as TGCGCCAGCAGCGCCGGCCGGGACAGCCACACAGATACGCAGTATTTT.

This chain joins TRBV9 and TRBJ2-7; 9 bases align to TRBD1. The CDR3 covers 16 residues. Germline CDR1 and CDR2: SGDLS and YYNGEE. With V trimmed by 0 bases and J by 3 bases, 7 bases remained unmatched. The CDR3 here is CASSVGSTGGFYEQYF. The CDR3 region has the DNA TGTGCCAGCAGCGTAGGATCGACAGGGGGGTTCTACGAGCAGTACTTC. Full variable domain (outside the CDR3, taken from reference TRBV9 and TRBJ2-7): DSGVTQTPKHLITATGQRVTLRCSPRSGDLSVYWYQQSLDQGLQFLIQYYNGEERAKGNILERFSAQQFPDLHSELNLSSLELGDSALYFCASSVGSTGGFYEQYFGPGTRLTVT.

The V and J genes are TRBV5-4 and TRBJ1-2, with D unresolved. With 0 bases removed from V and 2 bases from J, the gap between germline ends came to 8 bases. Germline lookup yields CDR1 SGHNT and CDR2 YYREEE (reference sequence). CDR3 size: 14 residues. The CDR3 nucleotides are TGTGCCAGCAGCTTGGCCACATGGAACTATGGCTACACCTTC. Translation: CASSLATWNYGYTF.

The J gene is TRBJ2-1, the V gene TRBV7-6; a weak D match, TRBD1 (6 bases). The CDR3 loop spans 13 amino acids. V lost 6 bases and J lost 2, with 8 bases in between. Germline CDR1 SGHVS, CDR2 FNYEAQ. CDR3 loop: CASRQGPYNEQFF. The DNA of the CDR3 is TGTGCCAGCAGGCAGGGGCCCTACAATGAGCAGTTCTTC.

CDR3: CASSIGRTLGGTQYF. The CDR3 DNA reads TGTGCCAGTAGTATAGGCAGAACTTTGGGAGGTACGCAGTATTTT. The genes are TRBV19 and TRBJ2-3, with a possible D match to TRBD2 (6 bases). Germline loops: CDR1 LNHDA, CDR2 SQIVND (reference sequence). The CDR3 extends over 15 amino acids. Trimming stripped 1 base from V and 8 bases from J, with 16 bases between.

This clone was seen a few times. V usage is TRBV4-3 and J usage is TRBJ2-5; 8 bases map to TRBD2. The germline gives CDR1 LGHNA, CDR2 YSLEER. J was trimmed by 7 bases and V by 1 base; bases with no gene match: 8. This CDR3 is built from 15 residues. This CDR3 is CASSQGTSTYGTQYF. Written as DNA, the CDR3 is TGCGCCAGCAGCCAAGGGACTAGCACATACGGGACCCAGTACTTC.

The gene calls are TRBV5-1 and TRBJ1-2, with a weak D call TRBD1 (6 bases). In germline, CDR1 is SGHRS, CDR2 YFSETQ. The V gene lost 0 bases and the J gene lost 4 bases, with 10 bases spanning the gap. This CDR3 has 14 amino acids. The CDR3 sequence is CASSLAQGLYGYTF. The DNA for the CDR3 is TGCGCCAGCAGCTTGGCACAGGGCCTCTATGGCTACACCTTC.

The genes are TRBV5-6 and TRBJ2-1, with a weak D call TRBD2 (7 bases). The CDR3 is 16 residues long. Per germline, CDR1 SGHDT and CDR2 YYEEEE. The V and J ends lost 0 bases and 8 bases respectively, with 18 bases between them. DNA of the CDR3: TGTGCCAGCAGCTTGGGCCCCAATCGGGGGGCCCATGAGCAGTTCTTC. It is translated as CASSLGPNRGAHEQFF.

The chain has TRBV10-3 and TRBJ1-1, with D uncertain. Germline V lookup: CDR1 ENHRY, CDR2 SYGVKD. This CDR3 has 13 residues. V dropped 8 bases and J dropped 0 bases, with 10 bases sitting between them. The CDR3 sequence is CAIASGMNTEAFF. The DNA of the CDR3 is TGTGCCATCGCTTCGGGTATGAACACTGAAGCTTTCTTT.

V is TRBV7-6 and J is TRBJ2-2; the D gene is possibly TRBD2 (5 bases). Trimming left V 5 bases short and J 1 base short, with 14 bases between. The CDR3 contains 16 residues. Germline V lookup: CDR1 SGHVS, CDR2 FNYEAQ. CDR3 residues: CASSGYTGWNTGELFF. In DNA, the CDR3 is TGTGCCAGCAGCGGGTACACGGGGTGGAACACCGGGGAGCTGTTTTTT.

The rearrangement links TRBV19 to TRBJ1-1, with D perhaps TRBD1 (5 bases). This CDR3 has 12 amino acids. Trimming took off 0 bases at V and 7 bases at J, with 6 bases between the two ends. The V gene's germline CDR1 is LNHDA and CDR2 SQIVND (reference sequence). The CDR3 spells CASSIDQGEAFF. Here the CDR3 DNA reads TGTGCCAGTAGTATAGATCAGGGTGAAGCTTTCTTT.

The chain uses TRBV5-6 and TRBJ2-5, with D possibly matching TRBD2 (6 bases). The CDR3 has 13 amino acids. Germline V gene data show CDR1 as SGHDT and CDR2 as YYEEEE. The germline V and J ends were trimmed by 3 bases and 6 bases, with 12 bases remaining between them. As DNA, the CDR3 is TGTGCCAGCAGCTGGGGGACTCCTAAGACCCAGTACTTC. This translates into CASSWGTPKTQYF.

The CDR3 coding sequence is TGTGCCAGCAGTTCCCGTTTGGGGGCCGGGACAGAAGAAGAGACCCAGTACTTC. It yields the protein CASSSRLGAGTEEETQYF. V gene TRBV2 combines with J gene TRBJ2-5, with 7 bases matching TRBD1. J gave up 3 bases and V 5 bases, and 18 bases lay outside the gene matches. The germline gives CDR1 SNHLY, CDR2 FYNNEI. The CDR3 contains 18 residues.